This TCR beta chain was recorded in a study of blood T cell repertoires in COVID-19. This CDR3 is built from 16 residues. Germline lookup yields CDR1 SGHAT and CDR2 FQNNGV. Trimming removed 5 bases from V and 4 bases from J; junction bases left unmatched: 12. The data were produced by immunoSEQ multiplex PCR, yet TCRdb's version contains in-frame clones alone and is incomplete. The table includes under 250,000 clones, 80% to 90% detected once. Residents of under 25 US areas, aged about 18 to 89 years, made up the participants. Sequencing used PBMCs or T cells enriched from blood (not recorded which). The receptor was derived from a woman between 18 and 29 years old in a cohort exposed to, infected with or recovered from COVID-19 (not recorded which). The chain couples TRBV11-2 to TRBJ2-7, with TRBD2 identical over 9 bases. The CDR3 DNA reads as TGTGCCAGCAGCCGTCCCAGCGGGAGGCTCAGGTACGAGCAGTACTTC. It translates to CASSRPSGRLRYEQYF.